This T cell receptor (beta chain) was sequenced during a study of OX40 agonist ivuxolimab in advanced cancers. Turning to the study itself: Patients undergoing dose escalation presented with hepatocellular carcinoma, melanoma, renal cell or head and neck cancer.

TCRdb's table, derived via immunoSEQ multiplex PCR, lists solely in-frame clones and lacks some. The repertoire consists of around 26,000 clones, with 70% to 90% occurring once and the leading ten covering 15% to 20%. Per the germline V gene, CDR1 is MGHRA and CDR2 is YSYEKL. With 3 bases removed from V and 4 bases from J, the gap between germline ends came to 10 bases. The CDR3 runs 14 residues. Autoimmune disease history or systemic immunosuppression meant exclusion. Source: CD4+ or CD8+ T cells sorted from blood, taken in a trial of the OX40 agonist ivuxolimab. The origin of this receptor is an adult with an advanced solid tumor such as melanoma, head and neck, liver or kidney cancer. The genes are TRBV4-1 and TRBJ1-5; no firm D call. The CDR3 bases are TGCGCCAGCAGCCATCCGAGTCAGAATCAGCCCCAGCATTTT. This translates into CASSHPSQNQPQHF.